This T cell receptor beta chain is drawn from a study of Ad26.COV2.S vaccination and SARS-CoV-2 variants. The overall study: Donor was one of the participants in the Ad26.COV2.S arm of the COV1001 trial. The study gave Ad26.COV2.S intramuscularly, once or twice 56 days apart.

Treatment of the sample: some 20 received Ad26.COV2.S at low or high dose, single or two shots; about five received placebo; per-sample allocation not given. Day 63 following the first vaccine or placebo injection was when the samples were taken. Sequenced by immunoSEQ multiplex PCR; TCRdb stores in-frame clones only, minus some. This sample has roughly 240,000 clones, with roughly 90% found just once. A word on this clone: This sample also contains other DNA sequences that code for the same CDR3.

In germline, CDR1 is SGHRS, CDR2 YFSETQ. The V end lost 2 bases, the J end lost 2 bases, and 5 bases lay between the germline ends. The CDR3 extends over 13 amino acids. This sequence joins TRBV5-1 and TRBJ1-3; D gene unclear. This TCR derives from a person aged 18-60 years who received the Ad26.COV2.S COVID-19 vaccine or a placebo. The sequencing used peripheral blood, collected in a trial of Ad26.COV2.S vaccine versus placebo. The CDR3: CASSLSTGNTIYF. The CDR3 DNA follows: TGCGCCAGCAGCTTAAGTACTGGAAACACCATATATTTT.